Below, 14 T cell receptor beta chains from the same sample are listed, as sequenced in a study of T cells in Graves' hyperthyroidism and ophthalmopathy. What was amplified from RNA transcripts were TCR beta CDR3 regions. The HTBI primer set was used in a first-round RT-PCR of the TCR CDR3. MiXCR was run by TCRdb on the multiplex PCR reads, yielding one entry per CDR3 protein. The data show 700,000 or so distinct CDR3 sequences, roughly 15% seen once. Specimen: blood. The receptors shown here come from a man aged 18 to 30 with Graves' hyperthyroidism.

Of note for this clonotype: A much more abundant neighbour one base away suggests this may be a read error. The gene calls are TRBV28 and TRBJ2-3; the D is unclear. CDR3 length: 17 amino acids. V was shortened by 4 bases and J by 0 bases, with 17 bases between the two germline ends. Germline V gene data show CDR1 as MDHEN and CDR2 as SYDVKM. CDR3 in amino acids: CASSYWGAGDSTDTQYF. As DNA, the CDR3 is TGTGCCAGCAGTTATTGGGGTGCTGGGGATAGCACAGATACGCAGTATTTT.

The chain is built from TRBV9 and TRBJ2-3; 12 bases line up with TRBD2. CDR3 length: 15 amino acids. V shed 0 bases, J shed 6 bases, and the junction held 2 bases outside the gene matches. Germline V gene data show CDR1 as SGDLS and CDR2 as YYNGEE. The CDR3 here is CASSVGLAGGDTQYF. The CDR3 DNA sequence: TGTGCCAGCAGCGTAGGGCTAGCGGGAGGGGATACGCAGTATTTT.

In its sample, this clonotype was seen many times. The V call is TRBV7-9, the J call TRBJ2-5; 12 nucleotides agree with TRBD2. Germline V CDR1 and CDR2: SEHNR, FQNEAQ (reference sequence). The J segment lost 4 bases and the V segment lost 5 bases, leaving 17 bases of the junction unmatched. The CDR3 is 19 amino acids. The CDR3 coding sequence is TGTGCCAGCAGCGCGCCGTGGCTAGCGGGAGGGAGAGAAAGAGAGACCCAGTACTTC. Residues: CASSAPWLAGGRERETQYF.

About this clonotype itself: This may stem from a read error, because a much larger clone lies one nucleotide away. The chain couples TRBV7-8 to TRBJ2-7; D remains ambiguous. Germline-derived CDR1 and CDR2 are SGHVS and FQNEAQ. The CDR3 is 15 residues long. V dropped 9 bases and J dropped 6 bases, with 24 bases sitting between them. CDR3 loop: CARSPGLVRLGEQYF. The CDR3 nucleotides are TGTGCCAGGAGCCCCGGCCTAGTCAGGCTCGGCGAGCAGTACTTC.

This clonotype was seen at least ten times. The genes are TRBV6-1 and TRBJ2-1; tentatively, D is TRBD2 (6 bases). CDR3 length equals 16 residues. Germline V gene sequence: CDR1 MNHNS, CDR2 SASEGT. V was clipped by 6 bases and J by 0 bases, with 15 bases between them. The CDR3 loop is CASSKTSLLSYNEQFF. The CDR3 DNA reads as TGTGCCAGCAGCAAAACTAGCCTCCTCTCCTACAATGAGCAGTTCTTC.

In its sample, this clonotype was seen a few times. This chain links TRBV4-1 with TRBJ2-7, with 10 bases that match TRBD2. Trimming took 1 base from V and 4 from J; bases not matched to a gene: 7. Germline V lookup: CDR1 MGHRA, CDR2 YSYEKL. This CDR3 region has 16 residues. The CDR3 DNA is TGCGCCAGCAGCCAAGTGCTAGCGGGAGCCGTTTACGAGCAGTACTTC. It specifies CASSQVLAGAVYEQYF.

This clonotype appeared many times. The J gene is TRBJ2-7, the V gene TRBV30, with a possible D match to TRBD1 (7 bases). The CDR3 contains 14 residues. The germline V and J ends were trimmed by 4 bases and 2 bases, with 15 bases remaining between them. Germline lookup yields CDR1 GTSNPN and CDR2 SVGIG (reference sequence). The CDR3 DNA follows: TGTGCCTGGAAGGGGCAGGGGGGAACCTACGAGCAGTACTTC. It translates to CAWKGQGGTYEQYF.

This clonotype has only a few counts. V usage is TRBV27 and J usage is TRBJ1-2, with 9 bases that match TRBD1. This CDR3 comprises 16 residues. CDR1 MNHEY and CDR2 SMNVEV come from the germline V gene (reference sequence). The ends lost 6 bases at V and 3 bases at J; junction bases unmatched: 11. DNA for the CDR3: TGTGCCAGCAGGCCTCATACAGGGGGCGCGGACTATGGCTACACCTTC. The encoded protein is CASRPHTGGADYGYTF.

This clonotype turned up a few times. The chain is built from TRBV7-9 and TRBJ1-2, with 12 bases fitting TRBD1. The CDR3 is 15 residues long. Trimming took 4 bases from V and 4 from J; bases not matched to a gene: 4. Germline CDR1 SEHNR, CDR2 FQNEAQ (reference sequence). In DNA form, the CDR3 reads TGTGCCAGCAGCTCTGGGACAGGGGGCCTCTATGGCTACACCTTC. It yields the protein CASSSGTGGLYGYTF.

The genes are TRBV7-6 and TRBJ2-6, with a possible D match to TRBD1 (6 bases). Trimming left V 5 bases short and J 11 bases short, with 13 bases between. Germline CDR1 and CDR2: SGHVS and FNYEAQ. The CDR3 runs 13 residues. The CDR3: CASSLRGIDVLTF. The CDR3 nucleotides read TGTGCCAGCAGCCTCAGGGGAATTGACGTCCTGACTTTC. The full variable domain, rest sourced from reference TRBV7-6 and TRBJ2-6, is GAGVSQSPRYKVTKRGQDVALRCDPISGHVSLYWYRQALGQGPEFLTYFNYEAQQDKSGLPNDRFSAERPEGSISTLTIQRTEQRDSAMYRCASSLRGIDVLTFGAGSRLTVL.

In this sample, this clonotype turned up many times. The chain carries TRBV12-3 or TRBV12-4 and TRBJ2-5; 8 nucleotides agree with TRBD1. The CDR3 has 15 residues. With 2 bases clipped from V and 5 bases from J, the junction kept 7 bases outside the gene matches. For the CDR3, the DNA is TGTGCCAGCAGTTTAAGGGACAGGACGGACGAGACCCAGTACTTC. Its protein is CASSLRDRTDETQYF.

In its sample, this clonotype was seen many times. This chain connects TRBV6-2 or TRBV6-3 to TRBJ2-7; D is perhaps TRBD1 or TRBD2 (5 bases each). Germline values: CDR1 MNHEY, CDR2 SVGEGT. There are 13 residues in the CDR3. The germline V and J ends were trimmed by 6 bases and 5 bases, with 14 bases remaining between them. This CDR3 is CASRATRGNEQYF. CDR3 DNA: TGTGCCAGCAGGGCAACGAGGGGAAACGAGCAGTACTTC.

CDR3: CASSVDLSGSAYEQYF. The DNA for the CDR3 is TGTGCCAGCAGCGTCGACCTGAGCGGGAGCGCCTACGAGCAGTACTTC. V and J are TRBV9 and TRBJ2-7, with TRBD2 identical over 8 bases. The CDR3 is made up of 16 amino acids. Germline V CDR1 and CDR2: SGDLS, YYNGEE. Germline trimming cut 2 bases from V and 2 bases from J; bases unmatched to any gene: 9.

This clonotype was picked up a small number of times. The V gene is TRBV12-3 or TRBV12-4, the J gene TRBJ2-3; D not resolved. The length of the CDR3 is 15 residues. Between the trimmed V and J ends, which lost 6 bases and 2 bases, there was a span of 15 bases. The CDR3 loop reads CASSHRRPSTDTQYF. The CDR3, as DNA: TGTGCCAGCAGCCATCGGCGGCCCTCCACAGATACGCAGTATTTT.